This is a list of T cell receptor beta chains from one sample in a study of blood T cell repertoires in COVID-19. Sequencing used immunoSEQ multiplex PCR; TCRdb keeps in-frame clones, though not all of them. Here the sample spans around 150,000 clones, about 78% being singletons. The sample consisted of peripheral blood. These receptors originate from a man in his 60s who had recovered from COVID-19. Each CDR3 is given with its conserved first and last residue.

TRBV24-1 | CATSDGTQGLAGKLFF
TRBV2 | CATHDGGPYEQYF
TRBV9 | CASSVDGTTEFGQYF
TRBV4-3 | CASSQSTGGNTEAFF
TRBV7-9 | CASSLLLTYNEQFF
TRBV20-1 | CSLTGYNEQFF
TRBV27 | CASSWGTARAYEQYF
TRBV7-9 | CASRSGTGNNEQFF
TRBV27 | CASSLSGTGRWEQFF
TRBV4-3 | CASSQDRLYPNTGELFF
TRBV2 | CASSAGQGNQPQHF
TRBV21-1 | CASSDRQGSAYNSPLHF
TRBV14 | CASSQAGSTYGYTF
TRBV9 | CASSFRQGDNSPLHF
TRBV6-5 | CASGSGYDNSPLHF
TRBV7-9 | CASSLEGRGMTYEQYF
TRBV11-3 | CASSLAGGAGANVLTF
TRBV5-5 | CASSLDQGSNVLTYNSPLHF
TRBV25-1 | CASSGLAHFTDTQYF
TRBV7-3 | CASSSSSGSSTGELFF
TRBV19 | CASRFSGRGEANEQFF
TRBV10-1 | CASSDPGRYRKTQYF
TRBV7-9 | CASSLALESGYGYTF
TRBV19 | CASSMEGSVPDTQYF
TRBV7-7 | CASSLSGTANEQFF